This T cell receptor (beta chain) was identified in a study of cytomegalovirus exposure and HLA in healthy donors. Study observations and caveats: Several V segments, TRBV6-2 and TRBV6-3 among them, could not be told apart and were dropped.

On this clone: As yet, its antigen is unknown.

The CDR3 runs to 14 residues. The V gene's germline CDR1 is LNHNV and CDR2 YYDKDF (reference sequence). With V trimmed by 9 bases and J by 6 bases, 10 bases remained unmatched. 60 Vbeta and 13 Jbeta primers were used in PCR. Profiling relied on immunoSEQ multiplex PCR, and the TCRdb table lists in-frame clones only, not all of them. This table holds 100,000 to 120,000 clones, more than 9.5% found once. Each of the donors was a healthy bone marrow donor. This chain joins TRBV15 and TRBJ1-4; 7 bases align to TRBD1. The sample taken for sequencing was PBMCs. This clonotype was sampled from a man between 40 and 49 years old in good health and CMV-seropositive. This CDR3 reads CATTPRTGYEKLFF. The CDR3 coding sequence is TGTGCCACGACCCCGAGGACAGGTTATGAAAAACTGTTTTTT.